Detailed here is one TCR beta chain. The CDR3 is 14 residues long. CDR1 and CDR2 (germline): SGHTA, FQGTGA. V was pared by 5 bases and J by 1 base, with 3 bases of the junction left unmatched. The sample's time point: newly diagnosed, previously untreated cHL patient sample. It was by magnetic negative selection that CD4+ T cells were purified from thawed PBMCs. The sample is drawn from a study of PD-1 blockade in classical Hodgkin lymphoma. The table came from immunoSEQ multiplex PCR; TCRdb's copy has only in-frame clones and leaves some out. The table has approximately 27,000 clones, more than 70% seen once.

The clonotype was recovered from a human donor with classical Hodgkin lymphoma. Sequencing was performed on CD4+ T cells from blood. The chain couples TRBV7-3 to TRBJ2-7; 9 bases fit TRBD1. The DNA of the CDR3 is TGTGCCAGCAGCCGCGGGACAGGGTCCTACGAGCAGTACTTC. Its protein is CASSRGTGSYEQYF.